This is a list of T cell receptor beta chains from one sample in a study of T-cell reconstitution after alpha-beta-depleted transplantation in children. TCRdb ran MiXCR on the PCR reads and lists one entry per CDR3 protein. The data hold some 280,000 distinct CDR3 sequences, with 9.9% observed a single time. Material: PBMCs from the stem cell graft donor, obtained from the stem cell graft. These receptor sequences come from a human donor who donated a stem cell graft to a child with SCID. Both conserved end residues are part of each CDR3. A D gene is named only where the DNA matches it firmly. Only some rows state a clone size, as once, few, many or a class for expanded clones.

>TRBD1|.|TRBJ1-1|TRBV12-3/TRBV12-4
TGTGCCAGCAGGAGCTTGACAGGGGGCACGTTGGACACTGAAGCTTTCTTT
CASRSLTGGTLDTEAFF
>TRBD1|.|TRBJ1-1|TRBV7-2
TGTGCCAGCAGTGAACAGGGGGCGTTGTGGGCTTTCTTT
CASSEQGALWAFF
>.|.|TRBJ2-2|TRBV7-8
TGTGCCAGCAGCTTAAGTGACGCGAACACCGGGGAGCTGTTTTTT
CASSLSDANTGELFF
>.|.|TRBJ2-3|TRBV19
TGTGCCAGCAGGGAGGGGGCTACAGATACGCAGTATTTT
CASREGATDTQYF
>.|.|TRBJ2-7|TRBV4-2
TGTGCCAGCAGCCAAACTAGAAGCGAGCAGTACTTC
CASSQTRSEQYF
>.|.|TRBJ1-3|TRBV7-9
TGTGCCAGCAGCCCCCACCTGACGGACACCATATATTTT
CASSPHLTDTIYF
>.|.|TRBJ1-4|TRBV5-1
TGCGCCAGCAGCTTGTGGGGAGCTGCTAATGAAAAACTGTTTTTT
CASSLWGAANEKLFF
>.|few|TRBJ1-2|TRBV20-1
TGCAGTGCTCACCTAGACGGATACTATGGCTACACCTTC
CSAHLDGYYGYTF
>.|few|TRBJ1-3|TRBV21-1
TGTGCCAGCAGCAGAAGGGGGGCCCACTCTGGAAACACCATATATTTT
CASSRRGAHSGNTIYF
>.|many|TRBJ1-1|TRBV7-9
TGTGCCAGCAGCTTCGGTTTTACTGAAGCTTTCTTT
CASSFGFTEAFF
>TRBD2|.|TRBJ2-7|TRBV6-1
TGTGCCAGCAACCCCGCGGGGGGGACTAGCGAGCAGTACTTC
CASNPAGGTSEQYF
>TRBD1|.|TRBJ2-1|TRBV29-1
TGCAGCGTTGAAGAAACAGGGGGCTGGAATACCAATGAGCAGTTCTTC
CSVEETGGWNTNEQFF
>TRBD2|few|TRBJ2-7|TRBV5-1
TGCGCCAGCAGCTTGGGGGGGACTAGCGGGGCCGAGCAGTACTTC
CASSLGGTSGAEQYF
>TRBD1|.|TRBJ1-6|TRBV10-2
TGCGCCAGCAGAGGGACAGGGCACAATTCACCCCTCCACTTT
CASRGTGHNSPLHF
>.|few|TRBJ2-2|TRBV4-2
TGTGCCAGCAGCCAAGATTTACGGGGGGCCAACACCGGGGAGCTGTTTTTT
CASSQDLRGANTGELFF
>TRBD1|many|TRBJ2-3|TRBV20-1
TGCAGTGCTATTGGACAGGGGACAGCGCAGTATTTT
CSAIGQGTAQYF
>.|few|TRBJ1-1|TRBV29-1
TGCAGCGTTGGACTAAGGGACACTGAAGCTTTCTTT
CSVGLRDTEAFF
>.|many|TRBJ2-2|TRBV3-1
TGTGCCAGCAGCCAAGTGAGGAACACCGGGGAGCTGTTTTTT
CASSQVRNTGELFF
>.|few|TRBJ2-1|TRBV12-5
TGTGCTAGTGGTTTGCCCCTGGGGGGGGGCCTTGACAATGAGCAGTTCTTC
CASGLPLGGGLDNEQFF
>.|.|TRBJ2-7|TRBV20-1
TGCAGTGCGAGACAGGGAGGCTACGAGCAGTACTTC
CSARQGGYEQYF
>TRBD1|few|TRBJ2-1|TRBV3-1
TGTGCCAGCAGCCAGATGGGGACAGGACACAATGAGCAGTTCTTC
CASSQMGTGHNEQFF
>.|few|TRBJ2-7|TRBV25-1
TGTGCCAGCGGGTGGGGAATGGGTAACGAGCAGTACTTC
CASGWGMGNEQYF
>TRBD2|few|TRBJ2-3|TRBV4-2
TGTGCCAGCAGCCAAGAAGGTAGCGGGCTCACAGATACGCAGTATTTT
CASSQEGSGLTDTQYF
>.|.|TRBJ1-3|TRBV12-3/TRBV12-4
TGTGCCAGCGGAATTTGGGCCCCTAATTACTCTGGAAACACCATATATTTT
CASGIWAPNYSGNTIYF
>.|few|TRBJ1-5|TRBV6-1
TGTGCCAGCAGTGACAGGCTTGGTCAGCCCCAGCATTTT
CASSDRLGQPQHF
>.|few|TRBJ1-2|TRBV12-3/TRBV12-4
TGTGCCAGCAGTTTAGGCCCAAGGGGTGTTAACTATGGCTACACCTTC
CASSLGPRGVNYGYTF
>.|.|TRBJ2-3|TRBV6-5
TGTGCCAGCAGTTACCACAGGGACACAGATACGCAGTATTTT
CASSYHRDTDTQYF
>.|.|TRBJ2-1|TRBV6-4
TGTGCCAGCAGTGCCCTAGAGGGTGAGCAGTTCTTC
CASSALEGEQFF